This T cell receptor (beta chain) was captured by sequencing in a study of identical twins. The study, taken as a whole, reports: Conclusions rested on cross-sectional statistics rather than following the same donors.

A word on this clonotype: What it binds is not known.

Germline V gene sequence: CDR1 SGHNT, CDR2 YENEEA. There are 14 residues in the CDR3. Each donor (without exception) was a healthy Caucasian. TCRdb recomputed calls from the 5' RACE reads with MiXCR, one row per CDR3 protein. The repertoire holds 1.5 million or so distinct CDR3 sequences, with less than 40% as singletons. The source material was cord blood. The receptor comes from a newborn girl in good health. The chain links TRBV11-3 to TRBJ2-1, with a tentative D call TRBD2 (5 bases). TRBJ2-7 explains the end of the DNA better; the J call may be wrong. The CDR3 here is CASARASSYNEQYF. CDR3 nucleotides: TGTGCAAGCGCTCGGGCTAGCTCCTACAATGAGCAGTACTTC.